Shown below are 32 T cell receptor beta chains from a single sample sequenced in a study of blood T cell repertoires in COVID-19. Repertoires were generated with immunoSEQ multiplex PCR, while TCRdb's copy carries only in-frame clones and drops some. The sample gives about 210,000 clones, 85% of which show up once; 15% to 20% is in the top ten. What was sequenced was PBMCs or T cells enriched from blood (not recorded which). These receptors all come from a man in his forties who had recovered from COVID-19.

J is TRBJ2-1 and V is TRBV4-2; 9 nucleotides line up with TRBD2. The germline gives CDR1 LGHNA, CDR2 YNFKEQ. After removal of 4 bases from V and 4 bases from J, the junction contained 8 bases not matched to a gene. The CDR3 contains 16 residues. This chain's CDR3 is CASSPPSGTSYNEQFF. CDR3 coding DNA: TGTGCCAGCAGCCCACCTAGCGGGACTAGTTACAATGAGCAGTTCTTC.

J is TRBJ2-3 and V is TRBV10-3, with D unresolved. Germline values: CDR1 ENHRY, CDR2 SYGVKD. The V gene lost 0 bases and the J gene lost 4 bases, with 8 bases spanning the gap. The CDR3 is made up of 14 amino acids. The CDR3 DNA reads TGTGCCATCAGTGAGTCGAGCCCGGCAGATACGCAGTATTTT. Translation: CAISESSPADTQYF.

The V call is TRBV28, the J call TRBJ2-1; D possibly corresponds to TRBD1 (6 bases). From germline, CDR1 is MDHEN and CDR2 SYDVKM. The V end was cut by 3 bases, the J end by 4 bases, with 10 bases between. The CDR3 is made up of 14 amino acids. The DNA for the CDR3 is TGTGCCAGCAGTTTTGGGGGCCAATACAATGAGCAGTTCTTC. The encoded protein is CASSFGGQYNEQFF. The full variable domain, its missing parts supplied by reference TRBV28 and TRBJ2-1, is DVKVTQSSRYLVKRTGEKVFLECVQDMDHENMFWYRQDPGLGLRLIYFSYDVKMKEKGDIPEGYSVSREKKERFSLILESASTNQTSMYLCASSFGGQYNEQFFGPGTRLTVL.

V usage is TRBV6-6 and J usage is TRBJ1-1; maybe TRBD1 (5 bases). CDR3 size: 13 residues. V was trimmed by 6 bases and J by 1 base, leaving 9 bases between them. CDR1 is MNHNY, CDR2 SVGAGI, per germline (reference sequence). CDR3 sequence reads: CASSSDRNTEAFF. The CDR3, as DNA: TGTGCCAGCAGCTCCGACAGGAACACTGAAGCTTTCTTT.

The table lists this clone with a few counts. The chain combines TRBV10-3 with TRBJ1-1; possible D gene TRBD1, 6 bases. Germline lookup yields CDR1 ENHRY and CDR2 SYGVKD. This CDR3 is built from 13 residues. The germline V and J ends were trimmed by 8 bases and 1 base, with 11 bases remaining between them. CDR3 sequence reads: CAIGTRGNTEAFF. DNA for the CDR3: TGTGCCATCGGGACAAGGGGGAACACTGAAGCTTTCTTT.

The CDR3 sequence: CASSPTPGTGLSGNTIYF. The CDR3 DNA reads TGTGCCAGCAGCCCAACTCCCGGGACAGGCCTCTCTGGAAACACCATATATTTT. The chain links TRBV28 to TRBJ1-3; 8 bases align to TRBD1. The CDR3 spans 18 residues. The J segment lost 0 bases and the V segment lost 6 bases, leaving 13 bases of the junction unmatched. The germline V gene has CDR1 MDHEN and CDR2 SYDVKM. The whole variable domain, filled in from reference TRBV28 and TRBJ1-3, reads DVKVTQSSRYLVKRTGEKVFLECVQDMDHENMFWYRQDPGLGLRLIYFSYDVKMKEKGDIPEGYSVSREKKERFSLILESASTNQTSMYLCASSPTPGTGLSGNTIYFGEGSWLTVV.

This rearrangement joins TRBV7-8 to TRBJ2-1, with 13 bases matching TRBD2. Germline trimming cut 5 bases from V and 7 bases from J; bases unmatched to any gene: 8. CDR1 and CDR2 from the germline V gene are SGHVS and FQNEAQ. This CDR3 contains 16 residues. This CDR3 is CASSTGLAGDQNEQFF. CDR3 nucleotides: TGTGCCAGCAGCACCGGACTAGCGGGAGATCAGAATGAGCAGTTCTTC.

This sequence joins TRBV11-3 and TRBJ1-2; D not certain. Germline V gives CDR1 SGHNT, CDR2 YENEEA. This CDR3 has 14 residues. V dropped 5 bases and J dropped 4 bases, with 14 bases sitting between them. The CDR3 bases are TGTGCCAGCAGCCGCCCAGGTTCGTCCTATGGCTACACCTTC. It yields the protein CASSRPGSSYGYTF.

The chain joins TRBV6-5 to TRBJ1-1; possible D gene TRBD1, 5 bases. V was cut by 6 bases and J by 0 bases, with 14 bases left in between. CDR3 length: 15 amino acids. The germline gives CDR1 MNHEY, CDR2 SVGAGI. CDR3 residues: CASRGDSLLNTEAFF. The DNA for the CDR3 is TGTGCCAGCAGGGGGGACTCTTTATTGAACACTGAAGCTTTCTTT.

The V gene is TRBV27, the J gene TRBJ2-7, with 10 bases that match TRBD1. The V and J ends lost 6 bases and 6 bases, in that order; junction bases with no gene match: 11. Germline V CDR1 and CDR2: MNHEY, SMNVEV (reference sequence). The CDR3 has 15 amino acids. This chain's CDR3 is CASSPRQGALSEQYF. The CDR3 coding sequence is TGTGCCAGCAGCCCCCGACAGGGGGCGTTGTCCGAGCAGTACTTC.

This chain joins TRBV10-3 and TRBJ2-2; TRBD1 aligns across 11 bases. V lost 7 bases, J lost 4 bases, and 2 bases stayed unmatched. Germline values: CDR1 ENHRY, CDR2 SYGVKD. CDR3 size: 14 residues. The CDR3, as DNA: TGTGCCATCAAGGGGACAGGGGGCACCGGGGAGCTGTTTTTT. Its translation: CAIKGTGGTGELFF.

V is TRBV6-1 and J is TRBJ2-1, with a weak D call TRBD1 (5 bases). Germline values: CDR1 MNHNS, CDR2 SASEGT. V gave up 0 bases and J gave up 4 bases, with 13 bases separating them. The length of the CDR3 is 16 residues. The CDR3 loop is CASSEAVGQTYNEQFF. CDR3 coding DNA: TGTGCCAGCAGTGAAGCAGTGGGGCAGACGTACAATGAGCAGTTCTTC.

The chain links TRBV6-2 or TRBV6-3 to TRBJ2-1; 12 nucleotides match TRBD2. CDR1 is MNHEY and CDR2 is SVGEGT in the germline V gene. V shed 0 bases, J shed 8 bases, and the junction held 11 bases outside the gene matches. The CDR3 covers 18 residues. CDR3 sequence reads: CASSYSKRRLAGVDEQFF. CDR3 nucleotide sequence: TGTGCCAGCAGTTACTCTAAGCGGAGACTAGCGGGAGTGGATGAGCAGTTCTTC.

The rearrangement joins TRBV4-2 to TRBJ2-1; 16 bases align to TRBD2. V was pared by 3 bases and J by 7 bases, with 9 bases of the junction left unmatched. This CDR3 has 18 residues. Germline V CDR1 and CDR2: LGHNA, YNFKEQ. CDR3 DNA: TGTGCCAGCAGCCAGGGGACTAGCGGGAGGGGCCCGGGGAATGAGCAGTTCTTC. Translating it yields CASSQGTSGRGPGNEQFF.

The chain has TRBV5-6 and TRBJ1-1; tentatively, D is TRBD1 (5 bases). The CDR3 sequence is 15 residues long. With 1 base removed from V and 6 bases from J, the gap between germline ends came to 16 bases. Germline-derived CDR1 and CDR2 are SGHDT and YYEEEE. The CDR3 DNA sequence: TGTGCCAGCAGCTTGCGGGGGAGTGGGGAACCTGAAGCTTTCTTT. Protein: CASSLRGSGEPEAFF.

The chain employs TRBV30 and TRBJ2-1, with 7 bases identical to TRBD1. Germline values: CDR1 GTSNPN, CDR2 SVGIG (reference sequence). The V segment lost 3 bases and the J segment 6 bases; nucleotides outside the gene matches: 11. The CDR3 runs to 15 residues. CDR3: CAWSADRVSGNEQFF. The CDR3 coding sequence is TGTGCCTGGAGCGCCGACAGGGTTTCGGGCAATGAGCAGTTCTTC.

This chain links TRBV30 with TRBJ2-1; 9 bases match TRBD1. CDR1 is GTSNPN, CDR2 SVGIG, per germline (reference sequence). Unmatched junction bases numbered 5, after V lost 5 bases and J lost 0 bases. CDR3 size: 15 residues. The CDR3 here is CAWGGTGSSYNEQFF. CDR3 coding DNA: TGTGCCTGGGGGGGGACAGGGAGCTCCTACAATGAGCAGTTCTTC.

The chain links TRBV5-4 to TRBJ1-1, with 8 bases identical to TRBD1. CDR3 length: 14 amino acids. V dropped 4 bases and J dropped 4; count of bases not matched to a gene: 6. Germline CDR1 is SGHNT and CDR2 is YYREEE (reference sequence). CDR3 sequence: CASSPDRDATEAFF. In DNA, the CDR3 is TGTGCCAGCAGCCCGGACAGGGATGCCACTGAAGCTTTCTTT.

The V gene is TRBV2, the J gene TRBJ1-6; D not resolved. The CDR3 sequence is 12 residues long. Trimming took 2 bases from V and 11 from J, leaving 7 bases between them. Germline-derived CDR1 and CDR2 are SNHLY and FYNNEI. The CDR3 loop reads CASSEIEPPLHF. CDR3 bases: TGTGCCAGCAGTGAAATCGAGCCACCCCTCCACTTT. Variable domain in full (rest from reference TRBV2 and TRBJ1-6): EPEVTQTPSHQVTQMGQEVILRCVPISNHLYFYWYRQILGQKVEFLVSFYNNEISEKSEIFDDQFSVERPDGSNFTLKIRSTKLEDSAMYFCASSEIEPPLHFGNGTRLTVT.

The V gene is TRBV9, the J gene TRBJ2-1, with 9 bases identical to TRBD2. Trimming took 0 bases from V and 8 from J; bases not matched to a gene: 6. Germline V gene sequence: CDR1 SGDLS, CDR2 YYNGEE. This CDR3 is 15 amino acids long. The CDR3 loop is CASSVGGRATHEQFF. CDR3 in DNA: TGTGCCAGCAGCGTAGGCGGGAGGGCCACTCATGAGCAGTTCTTC.

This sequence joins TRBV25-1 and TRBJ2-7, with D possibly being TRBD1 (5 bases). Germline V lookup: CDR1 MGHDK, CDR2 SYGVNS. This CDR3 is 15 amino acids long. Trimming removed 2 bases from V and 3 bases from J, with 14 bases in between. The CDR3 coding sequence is TGTGCCAGCAGTGAAAGTTACAGGTTGGGCTACGAGCAGTACTTC. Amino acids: CASSESYRLGYEQYF.

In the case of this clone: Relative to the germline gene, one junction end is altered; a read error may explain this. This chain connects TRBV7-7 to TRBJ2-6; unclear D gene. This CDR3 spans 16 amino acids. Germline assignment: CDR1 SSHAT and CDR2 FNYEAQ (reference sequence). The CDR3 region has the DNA TGTGCTAGCAGCCCCTCGCTCAGTATAGGGGCCAACGTCCTGACTTTC. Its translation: CASSPSLSIGANVLTF.

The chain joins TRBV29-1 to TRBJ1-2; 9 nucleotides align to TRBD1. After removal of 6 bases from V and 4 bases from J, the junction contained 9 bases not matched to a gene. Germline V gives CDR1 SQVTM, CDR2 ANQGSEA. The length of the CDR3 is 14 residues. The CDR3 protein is CSVRQGTGSYGYTF. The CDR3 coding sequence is TGCAGCGTCCGGCAGGGGACAGGGAGCTATGGCTACACCTTC.

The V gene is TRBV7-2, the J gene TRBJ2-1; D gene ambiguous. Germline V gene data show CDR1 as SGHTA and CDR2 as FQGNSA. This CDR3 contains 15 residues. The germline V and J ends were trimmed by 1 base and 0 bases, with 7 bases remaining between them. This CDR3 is CASSLGPSSYNEQFF. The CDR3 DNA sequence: TGTGCCAGCAGCTTAGGCCCTAGCTCCTACAATGAGCAGTTCTTC.

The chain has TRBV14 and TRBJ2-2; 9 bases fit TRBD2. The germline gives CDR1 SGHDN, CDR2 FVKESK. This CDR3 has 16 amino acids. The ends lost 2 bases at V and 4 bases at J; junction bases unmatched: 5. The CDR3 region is CASSQLAGLSTGELFF. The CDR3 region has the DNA TGTGCCAGCAGCCAACTAGCGGGACTCTCCACCGGGGAGCTGTTTTTT. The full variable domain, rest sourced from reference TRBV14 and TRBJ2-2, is EAGVTQFPSHSVIEKGQTVTLRCDPISGHDNLYWYRRVMGKEIKFLLHFVKESKQDESGMPNNRFLAERTGGTYSTLKVQPAELEDSGVYFCASSQLAGLSTGELFFGEGSRLTVL.

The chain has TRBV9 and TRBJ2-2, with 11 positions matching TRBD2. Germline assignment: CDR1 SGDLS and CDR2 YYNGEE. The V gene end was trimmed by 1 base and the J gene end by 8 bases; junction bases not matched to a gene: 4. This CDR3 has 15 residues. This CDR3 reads CASSVISGRAGELFF. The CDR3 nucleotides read TGTGCCAGCAGCGTAATTAGCGGGAGGGCTGGGGAGCTGTTTTTT.

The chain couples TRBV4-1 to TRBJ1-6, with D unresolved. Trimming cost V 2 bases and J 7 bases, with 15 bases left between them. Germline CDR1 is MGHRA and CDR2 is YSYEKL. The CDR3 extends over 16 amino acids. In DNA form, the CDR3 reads TGCGCCAGCAGCCAATACCAGAGGACTCTCAATTCACCCCTCCACTTT. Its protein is CASSQYQRTLNSPLHF.

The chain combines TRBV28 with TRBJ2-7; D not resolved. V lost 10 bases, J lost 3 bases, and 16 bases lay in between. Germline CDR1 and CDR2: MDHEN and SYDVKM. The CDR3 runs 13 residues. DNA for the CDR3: TGTGCCACCTCTACTCCTGGCGGCTACGAGCAGTACTTC. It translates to CATSTPGGYEQYF.

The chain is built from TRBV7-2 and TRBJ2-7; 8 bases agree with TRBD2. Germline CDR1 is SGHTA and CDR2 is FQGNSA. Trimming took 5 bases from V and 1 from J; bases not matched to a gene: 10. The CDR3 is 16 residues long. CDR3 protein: CASSQESGLASYEQYF. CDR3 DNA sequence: TGTGCCAGCAGCCAGGAGTCTGGACTAGCTTCCTACGAGCAGTACTTC.

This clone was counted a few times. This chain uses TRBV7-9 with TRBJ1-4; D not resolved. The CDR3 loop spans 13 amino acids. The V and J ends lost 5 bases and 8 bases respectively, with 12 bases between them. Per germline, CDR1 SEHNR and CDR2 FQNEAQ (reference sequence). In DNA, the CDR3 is TGTGCCAGCAGCCCTGGACTGGGGGAAAAACTGTTTTTT. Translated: CASSPGLGEKLFF.

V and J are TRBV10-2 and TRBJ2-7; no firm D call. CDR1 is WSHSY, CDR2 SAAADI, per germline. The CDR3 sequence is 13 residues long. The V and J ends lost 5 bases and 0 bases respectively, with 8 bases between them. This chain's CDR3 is CASSRFSSYEQYF. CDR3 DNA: TGCGCCAGCAGTCGATTCAGCTCCTACGAGCAGTACTTC.

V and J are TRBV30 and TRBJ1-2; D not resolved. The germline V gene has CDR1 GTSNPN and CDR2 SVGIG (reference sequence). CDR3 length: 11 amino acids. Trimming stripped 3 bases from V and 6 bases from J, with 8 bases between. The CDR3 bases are TGTGCCTGGAGAAGACAAGATGGCTACACCTTC. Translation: CAWRRQDGYTF.